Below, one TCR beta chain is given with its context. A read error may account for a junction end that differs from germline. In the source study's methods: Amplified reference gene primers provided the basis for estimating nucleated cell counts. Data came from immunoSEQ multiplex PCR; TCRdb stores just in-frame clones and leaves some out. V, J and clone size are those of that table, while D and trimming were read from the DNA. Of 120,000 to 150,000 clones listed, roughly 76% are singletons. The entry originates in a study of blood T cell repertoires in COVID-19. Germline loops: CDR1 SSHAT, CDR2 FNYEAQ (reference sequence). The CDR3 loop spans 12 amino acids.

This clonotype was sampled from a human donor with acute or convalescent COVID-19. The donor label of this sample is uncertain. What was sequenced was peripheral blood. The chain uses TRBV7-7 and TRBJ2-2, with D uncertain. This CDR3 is CASSPLSGELFF. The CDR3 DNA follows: TGTGCTAGCAGCCCCCTGAGCGGGGAGCTGTTTTTT.